Below are 21 T cell receptor beta chains sequenced from a single sample in a study of T cell changes during pregnancy in multiple sclerosis. Repertoires were generated with immunoSEQ multiplex PCR, while TCRdb's copy carries only in-frame clones and drops some. The sample includes more than 55,000 clones, roughly 94% of them seen just once. The sequencing here drew on CD8+ T cells from peripheral blood mononuclear cells, taken in the third trimester of pregnancy. Every receptor here comes from a female donor with multiple sclerosis, enrolled in a pregnancy study.

The genes are TRBV6-5 and TRBJ2-7; tentatively, D is TRBD1 (6 bases). The CDR3 totals 14 residues. Trimming shortened V by 7 bases and J by 6 bases, and 19 bases separated the two germline ends. The V gene's germline CDR1 is MNHEY and CDR2 SVGAGI. The CDR3 region has the DNA TGTGCCAGCACCGCAGTAGGGGGTGGTGGCGAGCAGTACTTC. Its translation is CASTAVGGGGEQYF.

The genes are TRBV30 and TRBJ2-7, with 11 bases matching TRBD1. Trimming at V came to 0 bases and at J to 6 bases, leaving 1 base not matched to a gene. The germline CDR1 and CDR2 sequences are GTSNPN and SVGIG (reference sequence). This CDR3 comprises 13 residues. In DNA, the CDR3 is TGTGCCTGGAGTGTAGGGACAGGGGGCGAGCAGTACTTC. Amino acid sequence: CAWSVGTGGEQYF.

The chain joins TRBV7-2 to TRBJ1-1, with TRBD1 matching 9 bases. Germline trimming cut 1 base from V and 0 bases from J; bases unmatched to any gene: 3. Germline V gene data show CDR1 as SGHTA and CDR2 as FQGNSA. This CDR3 contains 16 residues. The CDR3 sequence: CASSLGQGVMNTEAFF. The CDR3 bases are TGTGCCAGCAGCTTAGGACAGGGGGTTATGAACACTGAAGCTTTCTTT.

This rearrangement joins TRBV6-5 to TRBJ2-7; TRBD1 is a possible D gene (6 bases). Deletions cut 0 bases from V and 4 bases from J, with 10 bases between. The CDR3 consists of 14 residues. Germline CDR1 and CDR2: MNHEY and SVGAGI. This CDR3 is CASSYSTQGYEQYF. CDR3 DNA: TGTGCCAGCAGTTACTCGACACAGGGATACGAGCAGTACTTC.

The chain uses TRBV27 and TRBJ2-1, with 11 bases that match TRBD2. V was clipped by 1 base and J by 9 bases; unmatched bases: 8. Germline assignment: CDR1 MNHEY and CDR2 SMNVEV (reference sequence). CDR3 length equals 16 residues. The CDR3 DNA follows: TGTGCCAGCAGTTTATTAGCGGGAGGGCCTCTGAGTGAGCAGTTCTTC. Protein: CASSLLAGGPLSEQFF.

The chain links TRBV30 to TRBJ2-3; 10 bases match TRBD2. Germline values: CDR1 GTSNPN, CDR2 SVGIG (reference sequence). The CDR3 extends over 17 amino acids. J lost 4 bases, V lost 0 bases, and 10 bases had no gene match. The CDR3 loop reads CAWSVSRRLAGADTQYF. The CDR3 nucleotides read TGTGCCTGGAGTGTGTCACGCCGGCTAGCGGGAGCAGATACGCAGTATTTT.

The J gene is TRBJ2-6, the V gene TRBV10-2; TRBD1 matches 8 bases. The trim removed 4 bases at V and 0 bases at J, leaving 5 bases unmatched. This CDR3 region has 17 residues. Germline V gene sequence: CDR1 WSHSY, CDR2 SAAADI. The CDR3 coding sequence is TGCGCCAGCAGTGTCGGACAGGGTCCCTCTGGGGCCAACGTCCTGACTTTC. Amino acids: CASSVGQGPSGANVLTF.

The CDR3 is CASGDLYEQYF. The CDR3 DNA sequence: TGTGCCAGCGGGGACTTGTACGAGCAGTACTTC. The gene calls are TRBV25-1 and TRBJ2-7; a weak D match, TRBD2 (6 bases). The CDR3 has 11 amino acids. V lost 8 bases to trimming and J lost 4 bases, with 9 bases between them. CDR1 MGHDK and CDR2 SYGVNS come from the germline V gene.

This rearrangement joins TRBV4-1 to TRBJ2-1; perhaps TRBD2 as D (6 bases). Germline V gene sequence: CDR1 MGHRA, CDR2 YSYEKL. Between the trimmed V and J ends, which lost 3 bases and 4 bases, there was a span of 19 bases. CDR3 length: 17 residues. CDR3 sequence (DNA): TGCGCCAGCAGCCAGAGGGGAAGGGTAGCGGCATACAATGAGCAGTTCTTC. This gives the protein CASSQRGRVAAYNEQFF.

The chain carries TRBV30 and TRBJ1-5; D may be TRBD1 (6 bases). The CDR3 has 16 amino acids. Germline CDR1 GTSNPN, CDR2 SVGIG (reference sequence). Trimming removed 3 bases at V and 7 bases at J, with 22 bases between. CDR3 sequence (DNA): TGTGCCTGGAGCGATTTTTACAGGGAGGGTGGGCAGCCCCAGCATTTT. It translates to CAWSDFYREGGQPQHF.

The chain recombines TRBV4-1 with TRBJ2-7; D perhaps matches TRBD1 (5 bases). The V gene lost 1 base and the J gene lost 3 bases, with 10 bases spanning the gap. The CDR3 spans 14 residues. Germline V gene lookup returns CDR1 MGHRA and CDR2 YSYEKL. Here the CDR3 DNA reads TGCGCCAGCAGCCAAGGAACAGGTAACTACGAGCAGTACTTC. It codes for CASSQGTGNYEQYF.

V and J are TRBV5-1 and TRBJ1-3, with 10 bases matching TRBD1. V shed 7 bases, J shed 8 bases, and the junction held 12 bases outside the gene matches. This CDR3 is built from 15 residues. Germline CDR1 reads SGHRS; CDR2 reads YFSETQ. The CDR3 region is CASQAVGTGVDTIYF. The CDR3 DNA is TGCGCCAGCCAAGCCGTCGGGACAGGGGTGGACACCATATATTTT.

A single count supports this clone. CDR3 residues: CAWSVHSSYNEQFF. The CDR3 DNA is TGTGCCTGGAGTGTGCACAGCTCCTACAATGAGCAGTTCTTC. The V gene is TRBV30, the J gene TRBJ2-1, with unresolved D. The CDR3 totals 14 residues. V lost 0 bases and J 0 bases, leaving 6 bases between the germline ends. Germline lookup yields CDR1 GTSNPN and CDR2 SVGIG (reference sequence).

V usage is TRBV4-1 and J usage is TRBJ2-7; D not certain. V was trimmed by 2 bases and J by 5 bases, leaving 7 bases between them. CDR3 length: 12 amino acids. The germline gives CDR1 MGHRA, CDR2 YSYEKL. CDR3 amino acids: CASSQSQNEQYF. Here the CDR3 DNA reads TGCGCCAGCAGCCAATCCCAGAACGAGCAGTACTTC.

The chain links TRBV13 to TRBJ2-5; TRBD2 aligns across 11 bases. The V segment lost 5 bases and the J segment 1 base; nucleotides outside the gene matches: 12. The germline gives CDR1 PRHDT, CDR2 FYEKMQ (reference sequence). The CDR3 length is 18 residues. DNA of the CDR3: TGTGCCAGCAGCCCCAGACTAGCGGGGTGGATATCCCAAGAGACCCAGTACTTC. Residues: CASSPRLAGWISQETQYF.

CDR3 nucleotide sequence: TGTGCCAGCAGTTATGGAACAGTGAACACTGAAGCTTTCTTT. Its translation: CASSYGTVNTEAFF. The genes are TRBV6-6 and TRBJ1-1; D is undetermined. Germline V gives CDR1 MNHNY, CDR2 SVGAGI (reference sequence). The CDR3 contains 14 residues. The V and J ends lost 3 bases and 0 bases respectively, with 8 bases between them.

The genes are TRBV27 and TRBJ2-2; TRBD2 agrees at 7 bases. V shed 5 bases and J 6 bases; nucleotides not matched to a gene: 3. CDR3 length: 13 residues. Germline V gives CDR1 MNHEY, CDR2 SMNVEV (reference sequence). The CDR3, as DNA: TGTGCCAGCAGTCCCAGCGGGGCCGGGGAGCTGTTTTTT. Its translation: CASSPSGAGELFF.

This clone was seen just once. The chain has TRBV7-9 and TRBJ2-5; 9 bases are a match to TRBD1. After removal of 5 bases from V and 5 bases from J, the junction contained 12 bases not matched to a gene. Germline V gene data show CDR1 as SEHNR and CDR2 as FQNEAQ (reference sequence). The CDR3 runs 16 residues. The CDR3 region is CASSPPRDRVTETQYF. The CDR3 DNA follows: TGTGCCAGCAGCCCCCCCCGGGACAGGGTAACGGAGACCCAGTACTTC.

V is TRBV25-1 and J is TRBJ1-2, with D possibly TRBD1 on 6 matching bases. The length of the CDR3 is 13 residues. The V end was cut by 6 bases, the J end by 9 bases, with 17 bases between. Germline-derived CDR1 and CDR2 are MGHDK and SYGVNS. CDR3 protein: CASRGDILGSYTF. In DNA, the CDR3 is TGTGCCAGCAGGGGGGACATTCTTGGAAGCTACACCTTC.

The chain employs TRBV6-4 and TRBJ2-1, with D perhaps TRBD1 (6 bases). Germline V CDR1 and CDR2: MRHNA, SNTAGT. This CDR3 region has 15 residues. V lost 5 bases and J 4 bases, leaving 15 bases between the germline ends. The CDR3 bases are TGTGCCAGCAGTCAGACAGGATTTGATTACAATGAGCAGTTCTTC. Translated: CASSQTGFDYNEQFF.

The rearrangement joins TRBV7-9 to TRBJ1-5; maybe TRBD1 (6 bases). Trimming took off 1 base at V and 0 bases at J, with 16 bases between the two ends. The CDR3 is 18 amino acids. The germline V gene encodes CDR1 SEHNR and CDR2 FQNEAQ (reference sequence). The CDR3 loop is CASSLGRGQRNSNQPQHF. In DNA, the CDR3 is TGTGCCAGCAGCTTAGGGAGAGGACAGAGAAATAGCAATCAGCCCCAGCATTTT. Drawing the rest from reference TRBV7-9 and TRBJ1-5, the complete variable domain is DTGVSQNPRHKITKRGQNVTFRCDPISEHNRLYWYRQTLGQGPEFLTYFQNEAQLEKSRLLSDRFSAERPKGSFSTLEIQRTEQGDSAMYLCASSLGRGQRNSNQPQHFGDGTRLSIL.